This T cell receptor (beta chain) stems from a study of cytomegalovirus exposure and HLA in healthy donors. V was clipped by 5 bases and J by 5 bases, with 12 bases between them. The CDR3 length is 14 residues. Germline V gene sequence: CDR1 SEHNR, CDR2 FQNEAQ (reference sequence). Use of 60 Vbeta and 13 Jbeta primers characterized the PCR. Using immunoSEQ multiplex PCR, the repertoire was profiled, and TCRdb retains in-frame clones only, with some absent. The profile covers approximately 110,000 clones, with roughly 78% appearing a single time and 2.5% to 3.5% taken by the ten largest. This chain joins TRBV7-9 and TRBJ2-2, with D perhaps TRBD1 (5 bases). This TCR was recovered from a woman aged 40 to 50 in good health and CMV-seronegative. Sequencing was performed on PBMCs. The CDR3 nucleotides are TGTGCCAGCAGCCAGGGCTCGGTGACCGGGGAGCTGTTTTTT. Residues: CASSQGSVTGELFF.